These 31 T cell receptor beta chains were all obtained from the same sample, sequenced in a study of cytomegalovirus exposure and HLA in healthy donors. PCR employed 60 Vbeta and 13 Jbeta primers. TCRdb's copy holds only in-frame clones and misses some; the assay was immunoSEQ multiplex PCR. The sample has around 140,000 clones, 65% to 90% seen once. The sample consisted of PBMCs. The receptors stem from a woman aged 25 to 39 in good health and CMV-seronegative.

The gene calls are TRBV15 and TRBJ2-7; 7 positions agree with TRBD1. Germline CDR1 LNHNV, CDR2 YYDKDF (reference sequence). V was clipped by 5 bases and J by 0 bases; unmatched bases: 4. The CDR3 is 14 amino acids. CDR3 sequence: CATSDRDSSYEQYF. The DNA of the CDR3 is TGTGCCACCAGCGACCGGGACAGCTCCTACGAGCAGTACTTC.

The chain recombines TRBV30 with TRBJ1-1; D possibly corresponds to TRBD1 (6 bases). Trimming took 0 bases from V and 4 from J, leaving 12 bases between them. The CDR3 is 14 amino acids. CDR1 and CDR2 from the germline V gene are GTSNPN and SVGIG (reference sequence). CDR3 nucleotide sequence: TGTGCCTGGAGTGTAGGGCAGGGGACCACTGAAGCTTTCTTT. The encoded protein is CAWSVGQGTTEAFF.

The V call is TRBV18, the J call TRBJ1-1; 11 nucleotides match TRBD1. CDR1 is KGHSH, CDR2 LQKENI, per germline. The CDR3 runs to 17 residues. V gave up 3 bases and J gave up 0 bases; unmatched junction bases: 6. CDR3 region: CASSPRDRGGMNTEAFF. The CDR3 coding sequence is TGTGCCAGCTCACCGCGGGACAGGGGGGGAATGAACACTGAAGCTTTCTTT. Supplemented by reference TRBV18 and TRBJ1-1, the full variable domain reads NAGVMQNPRHLVRRRGQEARLRCSPMKGHSHVYWYRQLPEEGLKFMVYLQKENIIDESGMPKERFSAEFPKEGPSILRIQQVVRGDSAAYFCASSPRDRGGMNTEAFFGQGTRLTVV.

With regard to this clone: The junction shows a germline mismatch at one end, possibly a read error. V usage is TRBV7-8 and J usage is TRBJ2-7; TRBD2 is a possible D gene (6 bases). Germline values: CDR1 SGHVS, CDR2 FQNEAQ. The CDR3 length is 14 residues. The CDR3 DNA is TGTGCCAGCAGCACCCCGGGGGTAGTCTACGGGCAGTACTTC. Translating it yields CASSTPGVVYGQYF.

This chain connects TRBV9 to TRBJ2-2, with 8 bases fitting TRBD1. Germline CDR1 SGDLS, CDR2 YYNGEE. V trimming: 0 bases; J trimming: 6 bases; junction bases outside the gene matches: 10. The CDR3 contains 17 residues. Here the CDR3 reads CASSVVVMDRDSGELFF. The CDR3 coding sequence is TGTGCCAGCAGCGTAGTCGTAATGGACAGGGACTCCGGGGAGCTGTTTTTT.

This sequence joins TRBV30 and TRBJ1-2; D unresolved. Germline CDR1 reads GTSNPN; CDR2 reads SVGIG (reference sequence). V gave up 2 bases and J gave up 2 bases, with 12 bases separating them. The CDR3 has 14 amino acids. CDR3 sequence: CAWSTSGRNYGYTF. The CDR3 DNA reads TGTGCCTGGAGTACCTCTGGCAGGAACTATGGCTACACCTTC. The variable domain in full, completed from reference TRBV30 and TRBJ1-2, reads SQTIHQWPATLVQPVGSPLSLECTVEGTSNPNLYWYRQAAGRGLQLLFYSVGIGQISSEVPQNLSASRPQDRQFILSSKKLLLSDSGFYLCAWSTSGRNYGYTFGSGTRLTVV.

The chain employs TRBV10-1 and TRBJ2-2, with D maybe TRBD2 (6 bases). The CDR3 covers 16 residues. Between the trimmed V and J ends, which lost 3 bases and 0 bases, there was a span of 11 bases. CDR1 and CDR2 from the germline V gene are WNHNN and SYGVQD (reference sequence). CDR3 DNA sequence: TGCGCCAGCAGTGACTGGAGGGGTACGAACACCGGGGAGCTGTTTTTT. It specifies CASSDWRGTNTGELFF.

This clone appeared a few times. V is TRBV4-3 and J is TRBJ2-1, with 9 bases aligning to TRBD2. V was clipped by 0 bases and J by 2 bases; unmatched bases: 14. The CDR3 spans 20 residues. The V gene's germline CDR1 is LGHNA and CDR2 YSLEER. CDR3 sequence (DNA): TGCGCCAGCAGCCAAGATTTGGTAGCGGGGGTGGTTGGGACCTACAATGAGCAGTTCTTC. It codes for CASSQDLVAGVVGTYNEQFF.

The gene calls are TRBV4-1 and TRBJ2-7, with 12 bases lining up with TRBD2. Germline loops: CDR1 MGHRA, CDR2 YSYEKL. The CDR3 is 15 residues long. Trimming took 1 base from V and 4 from J; bases not matched to a gene: 2. This chain's CDR3 is CASSQGGLAGYEQYF. CDR3 bases: TGCGCCAGCAGCCAAGGTGGACTAGCGGGATACGAGCAGTACTTC.

The V call is TRBV7-2, the J call TRBJ1-1; tentatively, D is TRBD1 (6 bases). The V end was cut by 5 bases, the J end by 7 bases, with 14 bases between. Germline V lookup: CDR1 SGHTA, CDR2 FQGNSA. This CDR3 contains 13 residues. The CDR3 region is CASSLRTDNEAFF. In DNA form, the CDR3 reads TGTGCCAGCAGCCTCCGGACAGATAATGAAGCTTTCTTT.

The V gene is TRBV4-1, the J gene TRBJ2-6, with 10 nucleotides matching TRBD2. Looked up from germline, CDR1 is MGHRA and CDR2 is YSYEKL. The CDR3 is 14 residues long. The V gene end was trimmed by 3 bases and the J gene end by 13 bases; junction bases not matched to a gene: 6. CDR3 loop: CASSQASGSIVLTF. CDR3 in DNA: TGCGCCAGCAGCCAGGCTAGCGGGAGTATAGTCCTGACTTTC.

This chain links TRBV19 with TRBJ2-7; weak D call: TRBD2 (5 bases). The CDR3 totals 14 residues. Germline CDR1 and CDR2: LNHDA and SQIVND (reference sequence). Trimming removed 3 bases from V and 1 base from J, with 10 bases in between. The CDR3 sequence: CASSMRAYSYEQYF. CDR3 nucleotide sequence: TGTGCCAGTAGTATGCGGGCCTATTCCTACGAGCAGTACTTC.

This sequence joins TRBV5-1 and TRBJ2-7; 9 bases match TRBD2. Germline assignment: CDR1 SGHRS and CDR2 YFSETQ. There are 18 residues in the CDR3. V shed 0 bases and J 4 bases; nucleotides not matched to a gene: 14. CDR3 in DNA: TGCGCCAGCAGCTTGGCCGGGGCTAGCGGGATCGCGGATTACGAGCAGTACTTC. Protein: CASSLAGASGIADYEQYF.

This chain uses TRBV7-9 with TRBJ2-5; D unclear. Germline assignment: CDR1 SEHNR and CDR2 FQNEAQ (reference sequence). V dropped 1 base and J dropped 1 base, with 10 bases sitting between them. The CDR3 covers 15 residues. The CDR3 DNA reads TGTGCCAGCAGCTTAGGGGCACCCCCCCAAGAGACCCAGTACTTC. As protein: CASSLGAPPQETQYF.

This rearrangement joins TRBV28 to TRBJ1-1; 9 nucleotides match TRBD1. The V segment lost 6 bases and the J segment 4 bases; nucleotides outside the gene matches: 3. The CDR3 extends over 13 amino acids. The germline V gene has CDR1 MDHEN and CDR2 SYDVKM. The CDR3 coding sequence is TGTGCCAGCAGGGACAGGGGTGTCACTGAAGCTTTCTTT. This codes for CASRDRGVTEAFF.

The chain carries TRBV5-1 and TRBJ2-5; TRBD2 might be the D (6 bases). In germline, CDR1 is SGHRS, CDR2 YFSETQ. V lost 0 bases and J 4 bases, leaving 10 bases between the germline ends. The CDR3 totals 14 residues. CDR3: CASSLVPGGETQYF. CDR3 DNA sequence: TGCGCCAGCAGCTTGGTTCCCGGGGGAGAGACCCAGTACTTC.

The rearrangement joins TRBV25-1 to TRBJ1-1, with D maybe TRBD1 (6 bases). The CDR3 has 13 residues. V was clipped by 4 bases and J by 3 bases, with 9 bases between them. Germline V gene sequence: CDR1 MGHDK, CDR2 SYGVNS. CDR3 DNA: TGTGCCAGCAGTGGGGACATAGACACTGAAGCTTTCTTT. Residues: CASSGDIDTEAFF.

This clone showed up just once. This sequence joins TRBV5-1 and TRBJ2-1, with 9 bases identical to TRBD2. CDR3 length: 16 residues. J was trimmed by 8 bases and V by 4 bases; bases with no gene match: 13. From germline, CDR1 is SGHRS and CDR2 YFSETQ. The DNA for the CDR3 is TGCGCCAGCAGCCGTTTGGGCGGGGGGGCCAAGGATGAGCAGTTCTTC. Protein: CASSRLGGGAKDEQFF.

The chain is built from TRBV9 and TRBJ1-5; perhaps TRBD1 as D (5 bases). The ends were cut back, 3 bases at V and 1 base at J, with 8 bases in the middle. Per germline, CDR1 SGDLS and CDR2 YYNGEE. This CDR3 comprises 14 residues. The CDR3 DNA reads as TGTGCCAGCAGCGCGGCAGGGAGCAATCAGCCCCAGCATTTT. Encoded protein: CASSAAGSNQPQHF.

The sample holds one count of this clone. The V call is TRBV2, the J call TRBJ2-7, with a weak D call TRBD2 (6 bases). The CDR3 covers 15 residues. V lost 2 bases, J lost 6 bases, and 17 bases lay in between. The germline V gene encodes CDR1 SNHLY and CDR2 FYNNEI. The CDR3 loop reads CASSETGVVVVEQYF. For the CDR3, the DNA is TGTGCCAGCAGTGAAACGGGGGTAGTGGTGGTCGAGCAGTACTTC.

This clone occurred a few times. The chain recombines TRBV28 with TRBJ1-1; unclear D gene. V dropped 7 bases and J dropped 2 bases, with 23 bases sitting between them. CDR3 length: 17 residues. Germline V lookup: CDR1 MDHEN, CDR2 SYDVKM. DNA of the CDR3: TGTGCCAGCATCCTTAGGAGGTTGAGAACAGAAAACACTGAAGCTTTCTTT. Translating it yields CASILRRLRTENTEAFF.

The chain uses TRBV6-5 and TRBJ2-5; 9 nucleotides align to TRBD2. CDR1 is MNHEY, CDR2 SVGAGI, per germline. This CDR3 is 14 amino acids long. Germline trimming cut 5 bases from V and 5 bases from J; bases unmatched to any gene: 6. The CDR3, as DNA: TGTGCCAGCAGTCCTAGCGGGGTGCGGGAGACCCAGTACTTC. Residues: CASSPSGVRETQYF.

This chain uses TRBV27 with TRBJ2-5; D is uncertain. Germline CDR1 reads MNHEY; CDR2 reads SMNVEV (reference sequence). The germline V and J ends were trimmed by 0 bases and 2 bases, with 7 bases remaining between them. CDR3 length: 14 amino acids. The CDR3 coding sequence is TGTGCCAGCAGTTTATCCGCAGGTCAAGAGACCCAGTACTTC. It encodes CASSLSAGQETQYF.

The rearrangement uses TRBV19 and TRBJ1-6; D may be TRBD1 (5 bases). The CDR3 is 13 residues long. Deletions cut 7 bases from V and 9 bases from J, with 13 bases between. Germline loops: CDR1 LNHDA, CDR2 SQIVND (reference sequence). DNA of the CDR3: TGTGCCAGTAACCGGGGGGTGGGTTCACCCCTCCACTTT. It yields the protein CASNRGVGSPLHF.

The chain couples TRBV9 to TRBJ2-7; D call uncertain. The CDR3 sequence is 14 residues long. V lost 0 bases and J lost 2, with 9 bases in between. Per germline, CDR1 SGDLS and CDR2 YYNGEE. The CDR3 coding sequence is TGTGCCAGCAGCGTAGATATCGGTACCTACGAGCAGTACTTC. It yields the protein CASSVDIGTYEQYF.

The CDR3 DNA reads TGCGCCAGCAGCCAACCAACCCTCCGCCCCGGGGCCTACGAGCAGTACTTC. It codes for CASSQPTLRPGAYEQYF. The chain couples TRBV4-1 to TRBJ2-7, with a tentative D call TRBD2 (5 bases). V was cut by 2 bases and J by 2 bases, with 19 bases left in between. This CDR3 comprises 17 residues. The germline V gene has CDR1 MGHRA and CDR2 YSYEKL.

The chain is built from TRBV29-1 and TRBJ1-6; D gene unclear. Trimming cost V 4 bases and J 10 bases, with 11 bases left between them. Germline V gene data show CDR1 as SQVTM and CDR2 as ANQGSEA. CDR3 length: 12 residues. CDR3 in amino acids: CSVAIEGSPLHF. CDR3 bases: TGCAGCGTTGCAATTGAGGGCTCACCCCTCCACTTT.

The rearrangement uses TRBV6-1 and TRBJ1-6; 10 positions match TRBD1. After removal of 4 bases from V and 10 bases from J, the junction contained 10 bases not matched to a gene. This CDR3 is 16 amino acids long. The germline gives CDR1 MNHNS, CDR2 SASEGT. The chain's CDR3 is CASSAKRETGGSPLHF. CDR3 coding DNA: TGTGCCAGCAGTGCAAAACGTGAGACAGGGGGCTCACCCCTCCACTTT.

The rearrangement uses TRBV6-1 and TRBJ2-3, with a possible D match to TRBD1 (6 bases). Germline V gene data show CDR1 as MNHNS and CDR2 as SASEGT. Trimming took 5 bases from V and 5 from J, leaving 8 bases between them. The CDR3 consists of 12 residues. CDR3 amino acids: CASSSQGDTQYF. CDR3 DNA: TGTGCCAGCAGTTCACAGGGAGATACGCAGTATTTT.

The chain has TRBV11-2 and TRBJ2-5; 10 bases align to TRBD2. Trimming cost V 3 bases and J 1 base; bases outside gene matches: 5. The CDR3 extends over 16 amino acids. Germline V gene lookup returns CDR1 SGHAT and CDR2 FQNNGV. The CDR3 sequence is CASSFRTSGAQETQYF. The CDR3, as DNA: TGTGCCAGCAGCTTCAGGACTAGCGGTGCCCAAGAGACCCAGTACTTC. The full variable domain, its missing parts supplied by reference TRBV11-2 and TRBJ2-5, is EAGVAQSPRYKIIEKRQSVAFWCNPISGHATLYWYQQILGQGPKLLIQFQNNGVVDDSQLPKDRFSAERLKGVDSTLKIQPAKLEDSAVYLCASSFRTSGAQETQYFGPGTRLLVL.

This chain joins TRBV7-9 and TRBJ2-1; 11 positions match TRBD2. From germline, CDR1 is SEHNR and CDR2 FQNEAQ (reference sequence). The CDR3 extends over 16 amino acids. Unmatched junction bases numbered 12, after V lost 5 bases and J lost 9 bases. This CDR3 is CASSRFVAGGAGEQFF. In nucleotides, the CDR3 is TGTGCCAGCAGCCGCTTCGTAGCGGGAGGGGCGGGTGAGCAGTTCTTC.